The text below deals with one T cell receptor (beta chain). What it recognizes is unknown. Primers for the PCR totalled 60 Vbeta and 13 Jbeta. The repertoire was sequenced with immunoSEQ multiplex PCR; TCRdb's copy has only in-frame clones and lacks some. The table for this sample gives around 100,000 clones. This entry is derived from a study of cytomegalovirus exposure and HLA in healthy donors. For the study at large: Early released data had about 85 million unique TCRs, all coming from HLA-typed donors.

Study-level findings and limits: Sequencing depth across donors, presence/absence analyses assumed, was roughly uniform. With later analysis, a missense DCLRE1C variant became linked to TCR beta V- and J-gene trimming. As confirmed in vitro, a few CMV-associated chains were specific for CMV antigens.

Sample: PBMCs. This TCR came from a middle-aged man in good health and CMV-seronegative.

The CDR3 DNA is TGCGCCAGCAGCTTGACAGACACTGAAGCTTTCTTT. As protein: CASSLTDTEAFF. V and J are TRBV5-1 and TRBJ1-1; D gene uncertain. Germline CDR1 reads SGHRS; CDR2 reads YFSETQ. The CDR3 contains 12 residues. Trimming shortened V by 1 base and J by 3 bases, and 4 bases separated the two germline ends.